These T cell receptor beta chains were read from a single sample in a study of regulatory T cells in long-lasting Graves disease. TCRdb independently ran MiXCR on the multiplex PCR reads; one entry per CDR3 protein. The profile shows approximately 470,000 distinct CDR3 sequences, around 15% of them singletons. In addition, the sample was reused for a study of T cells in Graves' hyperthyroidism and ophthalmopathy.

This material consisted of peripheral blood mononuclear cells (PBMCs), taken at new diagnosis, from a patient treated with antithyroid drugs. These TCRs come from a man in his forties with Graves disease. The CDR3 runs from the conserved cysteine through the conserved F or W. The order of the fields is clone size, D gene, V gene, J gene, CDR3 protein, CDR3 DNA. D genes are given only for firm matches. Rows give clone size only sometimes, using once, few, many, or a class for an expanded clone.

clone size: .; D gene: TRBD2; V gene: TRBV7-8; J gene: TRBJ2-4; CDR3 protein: CASSLVGLAGAKNIQYF; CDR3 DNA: TGTGCCAGCAGCTTAGTGGGTCTAGCGGGAGCCAAAAACATTCAGTACTTC
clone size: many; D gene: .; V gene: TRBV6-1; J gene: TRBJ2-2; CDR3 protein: CASSKVPPGLNTGELFF; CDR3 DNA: TGTGCCAGCAGTAAGGTCCCGCCAGGGCTGAACACCGGGGAGCTGTTTTTT
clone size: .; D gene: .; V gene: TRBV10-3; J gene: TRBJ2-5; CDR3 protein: CASSYPKVLQETQYF; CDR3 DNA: TGTGCCAGCAGTTACCCCAAAGTACTCCAAGAGACCCAGTACTTC
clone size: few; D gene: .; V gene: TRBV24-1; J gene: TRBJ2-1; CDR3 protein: CATYTHFSDEQFF; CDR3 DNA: TGTGCCACCTACACCCATTTCTCGGATGAGCAGTTCTTC
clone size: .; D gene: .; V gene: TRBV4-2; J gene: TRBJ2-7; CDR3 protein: CASSQGRGQRTYEQYF; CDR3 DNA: TGTGCCAGCAGCCAAGGTCGCGGGCAGCGAACCTACGAGCAGTACTTC
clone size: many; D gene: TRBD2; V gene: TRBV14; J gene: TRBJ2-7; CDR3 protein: CASSHSGRAAYEQYF; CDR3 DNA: TGTGCCAGCAGCCACAGCGGGAGGGCGGCCTACGAGCAGTACTTC
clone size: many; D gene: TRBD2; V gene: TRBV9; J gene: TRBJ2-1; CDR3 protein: CASGLSGRGYNEQFF; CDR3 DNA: TGTGCCAGCGGCCTCAGCGGGAGGGGGTACAATGAGCAGTTCTTC
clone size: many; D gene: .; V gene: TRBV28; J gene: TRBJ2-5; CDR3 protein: CASGSETQYF; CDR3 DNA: TGTGCCAGCGGATCAGAGACCCAGTACTTC
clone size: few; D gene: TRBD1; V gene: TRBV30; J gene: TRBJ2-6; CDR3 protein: CAWRAGTGPSGANVLTF; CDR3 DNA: TGTGCCTGGAGAGCCGGGACAGGGCCGTCTGGGGCCAACGTCCTGACTTTC
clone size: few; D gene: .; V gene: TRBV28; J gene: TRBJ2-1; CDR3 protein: CASSLVWGGEQFF; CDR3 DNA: TGTGCCAGCAGCTTAGTGTGGGGCGGTGAGCAGTTCTTC
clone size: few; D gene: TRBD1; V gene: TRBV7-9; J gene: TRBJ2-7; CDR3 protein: CASSPAPGTGHEQYF; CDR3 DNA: TGTGCCAGCAGCCCCGCCCCCGGGACAGGCCACGAGCAGTACTTC
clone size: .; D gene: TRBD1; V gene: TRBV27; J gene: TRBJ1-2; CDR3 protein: CASSLYPSGGPDGYTF; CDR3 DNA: TGTGCCAGCAGTTTGTACCCCTCAGGGGGCCCGGATGGCTACACCTTC
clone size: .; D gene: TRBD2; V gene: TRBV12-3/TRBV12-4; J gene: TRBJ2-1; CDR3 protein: CASSNTSGVYSEQFF; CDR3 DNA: TGTGCCAGCAGTAACACTAGCGGGGTCTACAGTGAGCAGTTCTTC
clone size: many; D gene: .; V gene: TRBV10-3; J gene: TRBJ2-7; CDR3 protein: CAISDRKYEQYF; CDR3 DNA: TGTGCCATCAGTGACAGGAAGTACGAGCAGTACTTC
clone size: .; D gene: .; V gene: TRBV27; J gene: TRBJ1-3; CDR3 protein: CASSRADSGNTIYF; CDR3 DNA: TGTGCCAGCAGTAGGGCGGACTCTGGAAACACCATATATTTT